These 27 T cell receptor beta chains were sequenced from one sample in a study of T cells after yellow fever vaccination. TCRdb called the 5' RACE reads again in MiXCR, with one record for every CDR3 protein. The data contain hundreds of thousands of distinct CDR3 sequences, 13% of them singletons. The sequenced sample was PBMCs, obtained on the day of the yellow fever booster vaccination. The source of these receptors is a man younger than 40 who received the YFV17D yellow fever vaccine.

The chain employs TRBV28 and TRBJ2-1; TRBD2 might be the D (6 bases). The CDR3 runs 13 residues. CDR1 is MDHEN, CDR2 SYDVKM, per germline. V was clipped by 10 bases and J by 3 bases, with 13 bases between them. CDR3 region: CATAGLSYNEQFF. CDR3 nucleotide sequence: TGTGCCACTGCGGGACTGAGCTACAATGAGCAGTTCTTC.

The chain combines TRBV11-3 with TRBJ2-3; D gene uncertain. This CDR3 contains 13 residues. From germline, CDR1 is SGHNT and CDR2 YENEEA. Trimming shortened V by 5 bases and J by 7 bases, and 13 bases separated the two germline ends. CDR3 loop: CASSPVGSNTQYF. The CDR3 coding sequence is TGTGCCAGCAGCCCCGTGGGATCGAATACGCAGTATTTT.

This rearrangement joins TRBV19 to TRBJ2-7, with 8 bases identical to TRBD1. The V segment lost 1 base and the J segment 2 bases; nucleotides outside the gene matches: 10. In germline, CDR1 is LNHDA, CDR2 SQIVND (reference sequence). This CDR3 comprises 17 residues. CDR3 residues: CASSIGAGTGTPYEQYF. The DNA for the CDR3 is TGTGCCAGTAGTATAGGGGCCGGGACAGGAACTCCCTACGAGCAGTACTTC.

This clonotype turned up a few times. A single base separates this from a much larger clone, so it may be a read error. The chain is built from TRBV7-9 and TRBJ2-2; D is unclear. CDR3 length: 13 residues. V lost 2 bases to trimming and J lost 4 bases, with 5 bases between them. Germline CDR1 is SEHNR and CDR2 is FQNEAQ (reference sequence). CDR3 residues: CASSLFGTGELFF. The CDR3 DNA sequence: TGTGCCAGCAGCTTATTCGGCACCGGGGAGCTGTTTTTT.

The genes are TRBV7-2 and TRBJ2-1; D is perhaps TRBD2 (5 bases). Germline CDR1 SGHTA, CDR2 FQGNSA. V lost 0 bases, J lost 6 bases, and 18 bases lay in between. The length of the CDR3 is 17 residues. The CDR3 DNA sequence: TGTGCCAGCAGCTTAGCCCCAACGGCGGGCGTGGGCAATGAGCAGTTCTTC. Translating gives CASSLAPTAGVGNEQFF.

The chain employs TRBV12-3 or TRBV12-4 and TRBJ1-1; 7 nucleotides agree with TRBD1. Trimming removed 4 bases from V and 13 bases from J; junction bases left unmatched: 9. This CDR3 has 12 residues. CDR3 sequence (DNA): TGTGCCAGCAGTTCGGGACAGCGGTCGGGTTTCTTT. As protein: CASSSGQRSGFF.

This rearrangement joins TRBV15 to TRBJ1-3, with D hard to call. The CDR3 consists of 14 residues. The ends were cut back, 6 bases at V and 3 bases at J, with 12 bases in the middle. Per the germline V gene, CDR1 is LNHNV and CDR2 is YYDKDF (reference sequence). The CDR3 coding sequence is TGTGCCACCAGGGGAGGAGGTGTTGGAAACACCATATATTTT. It translates to CATRGGGVGNTIYF.

The chain employs TRBV7-3 and TRBJ2-2; maybe TRBD2 (5 bases). Germline CDR1 and CDR2: SGHTA and FQGTGA. This CDR3 comprises 13 residues. Trimming left V 5 bases short and J 4 bases short, with 8 bases between. The CDR3 is CASSTTSTGELFF. As DNA, the CDR3 is TGTGCCAGCAGCACCACTAGCACCGGGGAGCTGTTTTTT.

This rearrangement joins TRBV5-1 to TRBJ2-2; the D gene is possibly TRBD1 (5 bases). The CDR3 is made up of 16 amino acids. V lost 0 bases and J 3 bases, leaving 12 bases between the germline ends. The V gene's germline CDR1 is SGHRS and CDR2 YFSETQ. This chain's CDR3 is CASSLAPQGYTGELFF. The CDR3 DNA reads TGCGCCAGCAGCTTGGCTCCCCAGGGCTACACCGGGGAGCTGTTTTTT.

This clonotype was recorded at least ten times. CDR3 sequence (DNA): TGTGCCAGCAGCTACGACCAATACGAGCAGTACTTC. The encoded protein is CASSYDQYEQYF. The gene calls are TRBV7-2 and TRBJ2-7; D is undetermined. Trimming stripped 4 bases from V and 4 bases from J, with 8 bases between. CDR1 is SGHTA and CDR2 is FQGNSA in the germline V gene. The CDR3 is made up of 12 amino acids.

The J gene is TRBJ2-1, the V gene TRBV10-1; 8 bases agree with TRBD2. The CDR3 extends over 16 amino acids. Per the germline V gene, CDR1 is WNHNN and CDR2 is SYGVQD (reference sequence). The junction had 12 bases not matched to a gene; V was cut back by 4 bases and J by 7 bases. The CDR3 sequence is CASSGTGTRERNEQFF. In DNA, the CDR3 is TGCGCCAGCAGTGGAACCGGGACTAGGGAGCGGAATGAGCAGTTCTTC.

Only a few counts were recorded for this clonotype. This sequence joins TRBV9 and TRBJ2-3; 13 nucleotides line up with TRBD2. This CDR3 region has 16 residues. The J segment lost 5 bases and the V segment lost 2 bases, leaving 5 bases of the junction unmatched. CDR1 SGDLS and CDR2 YYNGEE come from the germline V gene. CDR3 amino acids: CASSVPGLAGLDTQYF. The CDR3 DNA follows: TGTGCCAGCAGCGTCCCGGGACTAGCGGGGTTAGATACGCAGTATTTT.

The rearrangement uses TRBV20-1 and TRBJ2-1; D possibly corresponds to TRBD2 (6 bases). The V and J ends lost 3 bases and 10 bases respectively, with 16 bases between them. CDR1 and CDR2 from the germline V gene are DFQATT and SNEGSKA (reference sequence). This CDR3 is 13 amino acids long. For the CDR3, the DNA is TGCAGTGCTAGCTCGGGAGTAACGTTGGAGCAGTTCTTC. Protein sequence: CSASSGVTLEQFF.

The rearrangement links TRBV15 to TRBJ2-7; the D is unclear. Trimming pared 0 bases from V and 1 base from J, leaving 10 bases between. Per the germline V gene, CDR1 is LNHNV and CDR2 is YYDKDF (reference sequence). This CDR3 has 15 residues. The CDR3 sequence: CATSRDRAPSYEQYF. In DNA form, the CDR3 reads TGTGCCACCAGCAGAGATCGGGCTCCGTCCTACGAGCAGTACTTC.

The table lists this clonotype with a few counts. The chain combines TRBV5-1 with TRBJ2-3; 9 bases are shared with TRBD1. Germline CDR1 and CDR2: SGHRS and YFSETQ. This CDR3 region has 17 residues. V trimming: 0 bases; J trimming: 6 bases; junction bases outside the gene matches: 11. The CDR3 region is CASSLGVPGTGTDTQYF. In DNA form, the CDR3 reads TGCGCCAGCAGCTTGGGTGTCCCCGGGACAGGGACGGATACGCAGTATTTT. Full variable domain (rest looked up from reference TRBV5-1 and TRBJ2-3): KAGVTQTPRYLIKTRGQQVTLSCSPISGHRSVSWYQQTPGQGLQFLFEYFSETQRNKGNFPGRFSGRQFSNSRSEMNVSTLELGDSALYLCASSLGVPGTGTDTQYFGPGTRLTVL.

This clonotype was recorded a few times. The CDR3, as DNA: TGTGCCAGCAGCTTGGGGATGGATACGCAGTATTTT. This sequence encodes CASSLGMDTQYF. The chain combines TRBV5-4 with TRBJ2-3; no clear D gene. CDR1 is SGHNT, CDR2 YYREEE, per germline (reference sequence). Trimming removed 0 bases at V and 6 bases at J, with 5 bases between. The CDR3 is made up of 12 amino acids.

This clonotype occurred a few times. The V gene is TRBV5-1, the J gene TRBJ2-7; 8 bases fit TRBD1. This CDR3 has 14 amino acids. From germline, CDR1 is SGHRS and CDR2 YFSETQ. V lost 3 bases to trimming and J lost 5 bases; unmatched junction nucleotides: 7. CDR3 sequence (DNA): TGCGCCAGCAGCTGGGGACAGGAAAGGGACGAGCAGTACTTC. Its protein product is CASSWGQERDEQYF. The full variable domain, completed using reference TRBV5-1 and TRBJ2-7, is KAGVTQTPRYLIKTRGQQVTLSCSPISGHRSVSWYQQTPGQGLQFLFEYFSETQRNKGNFPGRFSGRQFSNSRSEMNVSTLELGDSALYLCASSWGQERDEQYFGPGTRLTVT.

This clonotype has a handful of counts. V is TRBV18 and J is TRBJ2-3; no firm D call. Trimming left V 0 bases short and J 4 bases short, with 8 bases between. Per germline, CDR1 KGHSH and CDR2 LQKENI. The CDR3 covers 14 residues. CDR3 amino acids: CASSPPGESDTQYF. In nucleotides, the CDR3 is TGTGCCAGCTCACCACCTGGAGAGTCAGATACGCAGTATTTT. Supplemented by reference TRBV18 and TRBJ2-3, the full variable domain reads NAGVMQNPRHLVRRRGQEARLRCSPMKGHSHVYWYRQLPEEGLKFMVYLQKENIIDESGMPKERFSAEFPKEGPSILRIQQVVRGDSAAYFCASSPPGESDTQYFGPGTRLTVL.

This clonotype has just a few counts. V and J are TRBV14 and TRBJ2-1; 11 positions agree with TRBD2. Looked up from germline, CDR1 is SGHDN and CDR2 is FVKESK. Trimming removed 1 base from V and 5 bases from J; junction bases left unmatched: 4. The CDR3 extends over 16 amino acids. Here the CDR3 DNA reads TGTGCCAGCAGCCAAGGTAGCGGGAGGGCTCACAATGAGCAGTTCTTC. This codes for CASSQGSGRAHNEQFF.

CDR3 DNA sequence: TGTGCCAGCAGGCCGAGGGCTCGAGCGGTGGCGGGGGCCAAAAACATTCAGTACTTC. It codes for CASRPRARAVAGAKNIQYF. This sequence joins TRBV2 and TRBJ2-4; D may be TRBD2 (6 bases). The germline V gene encodes CDR1 SNHLY and CDR2 FYNNEI. The CDR3 contains 19 residues. V lost 6 bases, J lost 1 base, and 25 bases lay in between. Looking up the rest from reference TRBV2 and TRBJ2-4 gives the full variable domain: EPEVTQTPSHQVTQMGQEVILRCVPISNHLYFYWYRQILGQKVEFLVSFYNNEISEKSEIFDDQFSVERPDGSNFTLKIRSTKLEDSAMYFCASRPRARAVAGAKNIQYFGAGTRLSVL.

This chain uses TRBV9 with TRBJ1-3; TRBD1 aligns across 7 bases. J lost 4 bases, V lost 4 bases, and 8 bases had no gene match. The germline V gene has CDR1 SGDLS and CDR2 YYNGEE. CDR3 size: 15 residues. In nucleotides, the CDR3 is TGTGCCAGCAGCACACAGGGGTCTGACGGAAACACCATATATTTT. Protein sequence: CASSTQGSDGNTIYF.

The V gene is TRBV28, the J gene TRBJ2-1; 9 nucleotides agree with TRBD2. The CDR3 length is 16 residues. V lost 5 bases to trimming and J lost 4 bases; unmatched junction nucleotides: 9. Looked up from germline, CDR1 is MDHEN and CDR2 is SYDVKM. CDR3 residues: CASSLPGTSLYNEQFF. Here the CDR3 DNA reads TGTGCCAGCAGTCTTCCCGGGACTAGCCTTTACAATGAGCAGTTCTTC. Complete variable domain (other parts from reference TRBV28 and TRBJ2-1): DVKVTQSSRYLVKRTGEKVFLECVQDMDHENMFWYRQDPGLGLRLIYFSYDVKMKEKGDIPEGYSVSREKKERFSLILESASTNQTSMYLCASSLPGTSLYNEQFFGPGTRLTVL.

The chain couples TRBV27 to TRBJ2-1; 10 bases align to TRBD2. The V segment lost 5 bases and the J segment 4 bases; nucleotides outside the gene matches: 8. The CDR3 is 16 residues long. Germline loops: CDR1 MNHEY, CDR2 SMNVEV (reference sequence). As DNA, the CDR3 is TGTGCCAGCAGTCCCCGGAGAGCGGGAGGGTACAATGAGCAGTTCTTC. This codes for CASSPRRAGGYNEQFF.

The V call is TRBV7-9, the J call TRBJ1-1; D ambiguous. With 1 base removed from V and 12 bases from J, the gap between germline ends came to 12 bases. This CDR3 is built from 12 residues. Germline assignment: CDR1 SEHNR and CDR2 FQNEAQ (reference sequence). This CDR3 is CASSLVDPWPFF. CDR3 DNA sequence: TGTGCCAGCAGCTTAGTCGACCCATGGCCTTTCTTT.

There are a few counts of this clonotype. This chain uses TRBV4-2 with TRBJ2-2; 10 nucleotides align to TRBD1. CDR3 length: 14 residues. Germline V gene lookup returns CDR1 LGHNA and CDR2 YNFKEQ. Trimming removed 8 bases from V and 6 bases from J; junction bases left unmatched: 6. The CDR3 DNA follows: TGTGCCAGCCAAGGGACAGGGGCTCCCGGGGAGCTGTTTTTT. It is translated as CASQGTGAPGELFF.

This sequence joins TRBV20-1 and TRBJ2-2; D is possibly TRBD1 or TRBD2 (5 bases each). Between the trimmed V and J ends, which lost 2 bases and 4 bases, there was a span of 14 bases. The CDR3 spans 15 residues. Germline V gene data show CDR1 as DFQATT and CDR2 as SNEGSKA (reference sequence). The CDR3 protein is CSARRGDPITGELFF. In DNA, the CDR3 is TGCAGTGCTAGACGAGGGGATCCGATCACCGGGGAGCTGTTTTTT.

The chain recombines TRBV7-2 with TRBJ2-1; 7 bases line up with TRBD2. V lost 7 bases and J lost 4; bases outside the gene matches: 16. Germline V gene sequence: CDR1 SGHTA, CDR2 FQGNSA. The CDR3 is 17 residues long. The CDR3 sequence is CASTQNYLAVGYNEQFF. As DNA, the CDR3 is TGTGCCAGCACCCAAAACTACCTAGCGGTCGGGTACAATGAGCAGTTCTTC.